The clone carrying this TCR beta chain occurred a few times. Time point denoted: patch test 1, 2 weeks after DPC sensitization. Treatment in this sample: therapeutic diphenylcyclopropenone sensitization with weekly scalp DPC. The authors' total RNA extraction used unfractionated whole blood. The sample comes from a study of human T cells and chemical hapten exposure. As for the study in general: The cohort included alopecia areata under or over 50% scalp, totalis and universalis.

TCRdb processed the RACE reads anew with MiXCR; each CDR3 protein has one entry. The table lists roughly 48,000 distinct CDR3 sequences, approximately 10% of them singletons, with around 1.8% in the top ten. Trimming at V came to 5 bases and at J to 5 bases, leaving 2 bases not matched to a gene. CDR1 is SGHTA, CDR2 FQGNSA, per germline. This CDR3 is built from 13 residues. The sequence was collected from a middle-aged woman with alopecia areata. Some clones in this sample may be carry-over from other donors' samples. The specimen was whole blood, collected in connection with sensitization to the hapten diphenylcyclopropenone (DPC). V is TRBV7-2 and J is TRBJ1-1; 10 bases fit TRBD1. The CDR3 sequence: CASSTGQGTEAFF. The CDR3 DNA sequence: TGTGCCAGCAGCACGGGACAGGGGACTGAAGCTTTCTTT.